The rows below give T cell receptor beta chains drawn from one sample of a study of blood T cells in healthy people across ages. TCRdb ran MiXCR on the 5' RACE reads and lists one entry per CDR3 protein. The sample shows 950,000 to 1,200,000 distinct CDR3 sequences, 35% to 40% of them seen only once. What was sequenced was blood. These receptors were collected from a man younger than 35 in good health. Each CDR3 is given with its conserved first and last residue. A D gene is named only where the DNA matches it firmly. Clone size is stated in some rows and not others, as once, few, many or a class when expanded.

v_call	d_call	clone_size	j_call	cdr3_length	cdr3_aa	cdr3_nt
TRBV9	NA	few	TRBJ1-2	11	CASDSLYGYTF	TGTGCCAGTGACAGTCTCTATGGCTACACCTTC
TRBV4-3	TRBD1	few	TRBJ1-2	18	CASSQDMAGTGANYGYTF	TGCGCCAGCAGCCAAGATATGGCCGGGACAGGGGCGAACTATGGCTACACCTTC
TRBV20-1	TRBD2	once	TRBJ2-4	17	CSARDFITGTSENIQYF	TGCAGTGCTAGAGATTTCATAACCGGGACTAGTGAAAACATTCAGTACTTC
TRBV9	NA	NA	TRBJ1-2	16	CASSDDSGPHNYGYTF	TGTGCCAGCAGCGACGACTCGGGACCGCATAACTATGGCTACACCTTC
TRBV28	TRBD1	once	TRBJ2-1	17	CASSLGTGEDLNNEQFF	TGTGCCAGCAGTTTAGGGACAGGGGAAGATCTAAACAATGAGCAGTTCTTC
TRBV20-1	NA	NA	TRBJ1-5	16	CSARTTGIYSNQPQHF	TGCAGTGCTAGAACGACAGGAATCTATAGCAATCAGCCCCAGCATTTT
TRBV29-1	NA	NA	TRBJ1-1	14	CSVAGVPQNTEAFF	TGCAGCGTTGCGGGGGTTCCCCAGAACACTGAAGCTTTCTTT
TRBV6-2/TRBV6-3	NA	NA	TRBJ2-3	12	CASSWVADTQYF	TGTGCCAGCAGTTGGGTCGCAGATACGCAGTATTTT
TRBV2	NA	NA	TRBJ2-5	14	CASRLRPNQETQYF	TGTGCCAGCAGACTAAGACCGAATCAAGAGACCCAGTACTTC
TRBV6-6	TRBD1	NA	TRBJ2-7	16	CASSCSGGAYSYEQYF	TGTGCCAGCAGCTGCTCAGGGGGCGCATACTCCTACGAGCAGTACTTC
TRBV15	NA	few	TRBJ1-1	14	CATSRAEGGTEAFF	TGTGCCACCAGCAGAGCGGAGGGAGGCACTGAAGCTTTCTTT
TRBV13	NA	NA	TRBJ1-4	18	CASSSRSTVFPQGQKLFF	TGTGCCAGCAGCTCCCGATCGACAGTTTTCCCCCAGGGCCAAAAACTGTTTTTT
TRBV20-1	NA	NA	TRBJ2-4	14	CSVWAGMAKNIQYF	TGCAGTGTATGGGCAGGGATGGCCAAAAACATTCAGTACTTC
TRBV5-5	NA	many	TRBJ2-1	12	CASSPRYNEQFF	TGTGCCAGCAGTCCAAGGTACAATGAGCAGTTCTTC
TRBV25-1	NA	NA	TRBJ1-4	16	CASSPTSGRSNEKLFF	TGTGCCAGCAGCCCCACGTCCGGGCGCTCTAATGAAAAACTGTTTTTT
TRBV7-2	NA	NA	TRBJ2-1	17	CASSLGSVGRWFEEQVF	TGTGCCAGCAGCTTGGGTTCGGTGGGCAGGTGGTTTGAAGAGCAGGTCTTC
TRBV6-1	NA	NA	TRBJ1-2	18	CASSEARLLRDPTGGYTF	TGTGCCAGCAGTGAAGCGAGGCTACTCCGGGACCCCACAGGTGGCTACACCTTC
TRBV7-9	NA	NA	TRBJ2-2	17	CASSFPVRQANTGELFF	TGTGCCAGCAGCTTTCCGGTTCGGCAAGCGAACACCGGGGAGCTGTTTTTT
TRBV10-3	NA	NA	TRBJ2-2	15	CAISASQGGTGELFF	TGTGCCATCAGTGCTTCACAGGGAGGCACCGGGGAGCTGTTTTTT
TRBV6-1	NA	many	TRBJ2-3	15	CASSEGVTRADTQYF	TGTGCCAGCAGTGAAGGCGTCACCCGAGCAGATACGCAGTATTTT
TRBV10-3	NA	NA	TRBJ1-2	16	CAISEYRTTENYGYTF	TGTGCCATCAGTGAGTACCGGACTACGGAGAACTATGGCTACACCTTC
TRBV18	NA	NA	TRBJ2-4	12	CASSPLDSTQYF	TGTGCCAGCTCACCGTTAGACAGTACCCAGTACTTC
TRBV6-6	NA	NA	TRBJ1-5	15	CASSYASGGYQPQHF	TGTGCCAGCAGTTATGCTTCCGGGGGGTATCAGCCCCAGCATTTT
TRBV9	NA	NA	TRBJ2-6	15	CASSTGLAGANVLTF	TGTGCCAGCAGCACCGGACTGGCTGGGGCCAACGTCCTGACTTTC
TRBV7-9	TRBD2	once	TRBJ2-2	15	CASSYSGANTGELFF	TGTGCCAGCAGCTATAGCGGGGCCAACACCGGGGAGCTGTTTTTT
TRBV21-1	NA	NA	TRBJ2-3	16	CASSMRGPPGTDTQYF	TGTGCCAGCAGCATGAGGGGGCCCCCCGGGACAGATACGCAGTATTTT
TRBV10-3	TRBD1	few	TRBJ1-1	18	CAISESPLSGGYSTEAFF	TGTGCCATCAGTGAGTCGCCATTGTCAGGGGGCTATAGCACTGAAGCTTTCTTT
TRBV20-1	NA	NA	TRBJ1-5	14	CSALRGASNQPQHF	TGCAGTGCCCTCCGCGGGGCCAGCAATCAGCCCCAGCATTTT
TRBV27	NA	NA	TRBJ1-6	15	CASSLGGRYNSPLHF	TGTGCCAGCAGTTTGGGCGGGAGGTATAATTCACCCCTCCACTTT
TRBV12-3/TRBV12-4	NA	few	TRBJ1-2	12	CASSFGPNSYTF	TGTGCCAGCAGTTTTGGTCCAAATAGCTACACCTTC
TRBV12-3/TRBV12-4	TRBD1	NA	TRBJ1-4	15	CASSALQGGGEKLFF	TGTGCCAGCAGTGCTCTACAGGGGGGAGGCGAAAAACTGTTTTTT
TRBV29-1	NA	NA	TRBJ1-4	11	CSVAGNEKLFF	TGCAGCGTTGCGGGGAATGAAAAACTGTTTTTT
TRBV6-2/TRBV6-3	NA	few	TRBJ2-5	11	CASSRETAQYF	TGTGCCAGCAGTCGAGAGACAGCCCAGTACTTC
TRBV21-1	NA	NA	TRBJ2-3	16	CASSMHRGPSTDTQYF	TGTGCCAGCAGCATGCACAGGGGGCCGTCCACAGATACGCAGTATTTT
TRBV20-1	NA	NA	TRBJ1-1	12	CSASLGNTEAFF	TGCAGTGCTAGTTTGGGGAACACTGAAGCTTTCTTT
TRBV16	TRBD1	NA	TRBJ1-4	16	CASSQFQGQSNEKLFF	TGTGCCAGCAGCCAATTCCAGGGACAGTCTAATGAAAAACTGTTTTTT
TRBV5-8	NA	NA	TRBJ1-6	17	CASSLTPASSYNSPLHF	TGTGCCAGCAGCTTAACTCCCGCGAGCTCCTATAATTCACCCCTCCACTTT
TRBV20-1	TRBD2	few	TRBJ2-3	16	CSARDNSGGTTDTQYF	TGCAGTGCTAGAGACAATAGCGGGGGCACCACAGATACGCAGTATTTT
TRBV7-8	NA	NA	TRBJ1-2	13	CASSLVGAYGYTF	TGTGCCAGCAGCTTAGTGGGGGCCTATGGCTACACCTTC
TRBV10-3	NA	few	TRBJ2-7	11	CAISASYEQYF	TGTGCCATCAGTGCATCCTACGAGCAGTACTTC
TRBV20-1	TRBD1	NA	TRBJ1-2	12	CSARPETGSYTF	TGCAGTGCTAGACCTGAGACAGGGAGCTACACCTTC